This entry lists 14 T cell receptor beta chains sequenced from one sample in a study of blood T cell repertoires in COVID-19. Generated by immunoSEQ multiplex PCR, the TCRdb table keeps only in-frame clones and is missing some. The table shows about 430,000 clones, with around nine tenths occurring only once. The sequencing input was PBMCs or T cells enriched from blood (not recorded which). These TCRs come from a woman aged 30 to 39 with acute COVID-19.

The chain links TRBV7-2 to TRBJ2-2; TRBD2 agrees at 11 bases. J was trimmed by 7 bases and V by 1 base; bases with no gene match: 5. The CDR3 contains 16 residues. Germline CDR1 and CDR2: SGHTA and FQGNSA. The CDR3 sequence is CASSLGLAGLGGELFF. The DNA for the CDR3 is TGTGCCAGCAGCTTAGGACTAGCGGGGTTGGGCGGGGAGCTGTTTTTT. Based on the CDR3 plus reference TRBV7-2 and TRBJ2-2, the full variable domain is GAGVSQSPSNKVTEKGKDVELRCDPISGHTALYWYRQSLGQGLEFLIYFQGNSAPDKSGLPSDRFSAERTGGSVSTLTIQRTQQEDSAVYLCASSLGLAGLGGELFFGEGSRLTVL.

The rearrangement joins TRBV9 to TRBJ2-7; 8 bases line up with TRBD2. V lost 0 bases to trimming and J lost 3 bases; unmatched junction nucleotides: 5. The CDR3 extends over 15 amino acids. Germline lookup yields CDR1 SGDLS and CDR2 YYNGEE. In DNA, the CDR3 is TGTGCCAGCAGCGTAGGGTCCGGGGGGGGCTACGAGCAGTACTTC. Amino acids: CASSVGSGGGYEQYF.

This rearrangement joins TRBV3-1 (or the pseudogene TRBV3-2) to TRBJ1-2, with no clear D. Trimming pared 4 bases from V and 2 bases from J, leaving 5 bases between. The length of the CDR3 is 12 residues. Germline V CDR1 and CDR2: LGHDT, YNNKEL (reference sequence). The CDR3 DNA is TGTGCCAGCAGCCGGGAGAACTATGGCTACACCTTC. Protein: CASSRENYGYTF.

The count of this clone is one. Other nucleotide sequences in the sample specify the same CDR3. The V gene is TRBV18, the J gene TRBJ1-2; TRBD1 agrees at 8 bases. This CDR3 contains 15 residues. Germline values: CDR1 KGHSH, CDR2 LQKENI. The junction had 3 bases not matched to a gene; V was cut back by 3 bases and J by 0 bases. The CDR3 reads CASSPGQGSNYGYTF. The CDR3 DNA sequence: TGTGCCAGCTCACCTGGACAGGGATCTAACTATGGCTACACCTTC.

V and J are TRBV21-1 and TRBJ1-5; the DNA was not used to check the table's D call, TRBD1. TRBV21-1 counts as a pseudogene. The CDR3 runs 15 residues. CDR3 DNA: TGTGCCAGCAGCAAAGACGTACAGGGCAATCAGCCCCAGCATTTT. Translated, it gives CASSKDVQGNQPQHF.

The V and J genes are TRBV7-7 and TRBJ2-7; D is perhaps TRBD1 (6 bases). Between the trimmed V and J ends, which lost 5 bases and 6 bases, there was a span of 17 bases. Per the germline V gene, CDR1 is SSHAT and CDR2 is FNYEAQ (reference sequence). The CDR3 runs 14 residues. This CDR3 reads CASSQAGTQGEQYF. The CDR3 DNA sequence: TGTGCCAGCAGCCAAGCCGGGACACAAGGCGAGCAGTACTTC.

This chain links TRBV14 with TRBJ1-5, with 9 nucleotides matching TRBD1. J was trimmed by 6 bases and V by 4 bases; bases with no gene match: 4. Germline CDR1 SGHDN, CDR2 FVKESK. CDR3 length equals 14 residues. CDR3 sequence reads: CASSLQGAGQPQHF. The CDR3, as DNA: TGTGCCAGCAGCCTACAGGGGGCAGGTCAGCCCCAGCATTTT. The whole variable domain, remainder taken from reference TRBV14 and TRBJ1-5, is EAGVTQFPSHSVIEKGQTVTLRCDPISGHDNLYWYRRVMGKEIKFLLHFVKESKQDESGMPNNRFLAERTGGTYSTLKVQPAELEDSGVYFCASSLQGAGQPQHFGDGTRLSIL.

The V and J genes are TRBV9 and TRBJ2-7, with 9 bases that match TRBD1. This CDR3 is 15 amino acids long. Germline V CDR1 and CDR2: SGDLS, YYNGEE. J lost 4 bases, V lost 3 bases, and 8 bases had no gene match. The CDR3 is CASSAGTGLTYEQYF. In nucleotides, the CDR3 is TGTGCCAGCAGCGCCGGGACAGGGCTTACATACGAGCAGTACTTC. The complete variable domain, with remaining parts taken from reference TRBV9 and TRBJ2-7, reads DSGVTQTPKHLITATGQRVTLRCSPRSGDLSVYWYQQSLDQGLQFLIQYYNGEERAKGNILERFSAQQFPDLHSELNLSSLELGDSALYFCASSAGTGLTYEQYFGPGTRLTVT.

The rearrangement joins TRBV27 to TRBJ2-7; a weak D match, TRBD1 (6 bases). The CDR3 has 11 amino acids. Germline CDR1 and CDR2: MNHEY and SMNVEV (reference sequence). V lost 5 bases to trimming and J lost 7 bases, with 9 bases between them. The CDR3 sequence: CASSPGQEQYF. The CDR3 DNA reads as TGTGCCAGCAGTCCTGGACAGGAGCAGTACTTC.

This clone was detected a few times. The chain joins TRBV27 to TRBJ1-4; D is unclear. CDR3 size: 15 residues. V gave up 1 base and J gave up 4 bases, with 10 bases separating them. Germline CDR1 is MNHEY and CDR2 is SMNVEV (reference sequence). The CDR3 nucleotides are TGTGCCAGCAGTTTATACGGACTTAATAATGAAAAACTGTTTTTT. It encodes CASSLYGLNNEKLFF.

The chain uses TRBV24-1 and TRBJ1-2; no clear D gene. The CDR3 consists of 15 residues. Germline CDR1 and CDR2: KGHDR and SFDVKD. V was clipped by 2 bases and J by 1 base, with 10 bases between them. The DNA for the CDR3 is TGTGCCACCAGTGATTCCAGACTGCTTAACTATGGCTACACCTTC. Translating gives CATSDSRLLNYGYTF.

This clone has just one count. This chain joins TRBV9 and TRBJ1-3; D is possibly TRBD1 (5 bases). Trimming stripped 3 bases from V and 4 bases from J, with 8 bases between. Germline V gene lookup returns CDR1 SGDLS and CDR2 YYNGEE. CDR3 length: 13 amino acids. The CDR3 DNA is TGTGCCAGCAGCGCCACAGGAGGAAACACCATATATTTT. Translation gives CASSATGGNTIYF.

V and J are TRBV6-5 and TRBJ2-2; a possible D gene is TRBD2 (5 bases). V dropped 4 bases and J dropped 3 bases, with 12 bases sitting between them. This CDR3 contains 15 residues. Per germline, CDR1 MNHEY and CDR2 SVGAGI. DNA of the CDR3: TGTGCCAGCAGTTTTACGAACGGGGACACCGGGGAGCTGTTTTTT. It specifies CASSFTNGDTGELFF.

J is TRBJ2-7 and V is TRBV5-8; D possibly corresponds to TRBD1 (5 bases). CDR3 length equals 11 residues. CDR1 and CDR2 (germline): SGHTS, YDEGEE. The V end lost 8 bases, the J end lost 6 bases, and 12 bases lay between the germline ends. CDR3 sequence (DNA): TGTGCCAGTCCCCAGGGCAGCGAGCAGTACTTC. Amino acids: CASPQGSEQYF.